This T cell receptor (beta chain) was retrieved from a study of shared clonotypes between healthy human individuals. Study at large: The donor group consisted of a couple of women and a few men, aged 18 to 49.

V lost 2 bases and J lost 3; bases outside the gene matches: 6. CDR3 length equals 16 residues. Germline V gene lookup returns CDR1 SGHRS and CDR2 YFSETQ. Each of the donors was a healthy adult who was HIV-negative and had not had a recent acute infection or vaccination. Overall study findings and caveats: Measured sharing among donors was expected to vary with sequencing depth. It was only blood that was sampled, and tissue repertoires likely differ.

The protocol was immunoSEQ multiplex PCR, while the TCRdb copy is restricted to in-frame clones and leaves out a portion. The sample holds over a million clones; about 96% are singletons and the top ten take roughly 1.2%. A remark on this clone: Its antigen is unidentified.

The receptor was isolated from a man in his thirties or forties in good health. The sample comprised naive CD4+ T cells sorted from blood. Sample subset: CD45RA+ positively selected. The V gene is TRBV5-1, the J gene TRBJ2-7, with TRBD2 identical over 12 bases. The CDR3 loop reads CASSFGGTSGHYEQYF. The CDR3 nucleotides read TGCGCCAGCAGCTTTGGAGGGACTAGCGGGCACTACGAGCAGTACTTC. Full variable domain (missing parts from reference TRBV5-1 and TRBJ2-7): KAGVTQTPRYLIKTRGQQVTLSCSPISGHRSVSWYQQTPGQGLQFLFEYFSETQRNKGNFPGRFSGRQFSNSRSEMNVSTLELGDSALYLCASSFGGTSGHYEQYFGPGTRLTVT.